The entry below gives a single T cell receptor beta chain sequence along with its context. These data come from a study of shared clonotypes between healthy human individuals. Negatively enriched CD4+ T cells were divided by CD45RA into naive and memory. For sorted subsets, about 200 ng DNA per replicate equaled 30,000 or so T cell genomes. The repertoire was sequenced with immunoSEQ multiplex PCR; TCRdb's copy has only in-frame clones and lacks some. The sample records over 2 million clones, less than 95% being singletons. Trimming removed 4 bases from V and 6 bases from J; junction bases left unmatched: 6. The CDR3 is made up of 14 amino acids. The V gene's germline CDR1 is MNHEY and CDR2 SMNVEV (reference sequence).

Sample: naive CD4+ T cells from PBMCs. Described subset: CD45RA+ positively selected. The sequence came from a young man in good health. Some clones in this sample may be carry-over from other donors' samples. The chain is built from TRBV27 and TRBJ2-1; 7 positions match TRBD2. The CDR3 sequence is CASSSAGTGNEQFF. The CDR3, as DNA: TGTGCCAGCAGTTCAGCGGGAACGGGCAATGAGCAGTTCTTC.